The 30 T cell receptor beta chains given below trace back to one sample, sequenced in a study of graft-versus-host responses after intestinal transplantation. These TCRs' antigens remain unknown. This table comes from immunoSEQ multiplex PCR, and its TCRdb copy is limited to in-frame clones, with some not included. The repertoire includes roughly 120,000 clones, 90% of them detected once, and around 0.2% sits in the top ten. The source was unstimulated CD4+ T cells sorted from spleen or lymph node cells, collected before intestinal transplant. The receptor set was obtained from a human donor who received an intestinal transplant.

The CDR3 protein is CASSPGLQRYEQYF. CDR3 nucleotide sequence: TGTGCCAGCTCACCGGGGCTTCAGCGTTACGAGCAGTACTTC. This chain links TRBV18 with TRBJ2-7, with D possibly TRBD1 on 5 matching bases. Germline assignment: CDR1 KGHSH and CDR2 LQKENI. V dropped 3 bases and J dropped 4 bases, with 13 bases sitting between them. There are 14 residues in the CDR3.

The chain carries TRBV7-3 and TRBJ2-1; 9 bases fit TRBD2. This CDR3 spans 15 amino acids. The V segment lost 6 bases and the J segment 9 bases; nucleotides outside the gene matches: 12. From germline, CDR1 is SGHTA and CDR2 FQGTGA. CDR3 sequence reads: CASRQGASGISEQFF. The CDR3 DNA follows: TGTGCCAGCAGACAAGGGGCTAGCGGGATAAGTGAGCAGTTCTTC. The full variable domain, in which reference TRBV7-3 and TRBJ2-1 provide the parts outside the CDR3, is GAGVSQTPSNKVTEKGKYVELRCDPISGHTALYWYRQSLGQGPEFLIYFQGTGAADDSGLPNDRFFAVRPEGSVSTLKIQRTERGDSAVYLCASRQGASGISEQFFGPGTRLTVL.

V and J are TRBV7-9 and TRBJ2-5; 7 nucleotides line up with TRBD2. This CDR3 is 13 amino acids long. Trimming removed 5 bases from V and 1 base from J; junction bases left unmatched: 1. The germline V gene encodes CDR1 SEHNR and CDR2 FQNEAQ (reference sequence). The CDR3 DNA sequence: TGTGCCAGCAGCCGGACTAGCCAAGAGACCCAGTACTTC. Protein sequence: CASSRTSQETQYF.

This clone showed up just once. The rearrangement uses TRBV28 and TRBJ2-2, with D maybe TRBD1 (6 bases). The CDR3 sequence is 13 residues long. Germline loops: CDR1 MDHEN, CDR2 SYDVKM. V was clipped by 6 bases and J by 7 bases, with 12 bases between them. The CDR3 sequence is CASRLTGYGELFF. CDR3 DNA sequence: TGTGCCAGCAGATTAACAGGGTACGGGGAGCTGTTTTTT.

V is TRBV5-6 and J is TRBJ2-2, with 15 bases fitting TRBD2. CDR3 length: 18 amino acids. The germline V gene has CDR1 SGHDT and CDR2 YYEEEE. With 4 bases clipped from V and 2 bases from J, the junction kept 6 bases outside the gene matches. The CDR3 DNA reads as TGTGCCAGCAGCCCCAGGACTAGCGGGGGGGTTAACACCGGGGAGCTGTTTTTT. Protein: CASSPRTSGGVNTGELFF.

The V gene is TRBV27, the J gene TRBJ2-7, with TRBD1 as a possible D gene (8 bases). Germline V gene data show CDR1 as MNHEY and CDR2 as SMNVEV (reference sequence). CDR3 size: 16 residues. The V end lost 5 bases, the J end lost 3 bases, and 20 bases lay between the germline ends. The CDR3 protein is CASSPVGGTGYYEQYF. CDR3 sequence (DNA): TGTGCCAGCAGTCCGGTCGGGGGGACAGGATACTACGAGCAGTACTTC.

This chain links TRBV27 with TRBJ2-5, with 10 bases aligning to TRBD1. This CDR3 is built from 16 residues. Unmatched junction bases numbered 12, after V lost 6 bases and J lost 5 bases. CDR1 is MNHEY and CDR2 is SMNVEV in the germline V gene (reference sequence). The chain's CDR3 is CASRDTDRGERETQYF. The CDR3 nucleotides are TGTGCCAGCAGGGACACGGACAGGGGGGAACGGGAGACCCAGTACTTC.

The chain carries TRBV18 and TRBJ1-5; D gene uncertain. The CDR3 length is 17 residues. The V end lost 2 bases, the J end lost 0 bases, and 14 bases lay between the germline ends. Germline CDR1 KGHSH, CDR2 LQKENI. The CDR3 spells CASSPVRIDYSNQPQHF. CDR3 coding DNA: TGTGCCAGCTCACCAGTGCGAATAGATTATAGCAATCAGCCCCAGCATTTT.

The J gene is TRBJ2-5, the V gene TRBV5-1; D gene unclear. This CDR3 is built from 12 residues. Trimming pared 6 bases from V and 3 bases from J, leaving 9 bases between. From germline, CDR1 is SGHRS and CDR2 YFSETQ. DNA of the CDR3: TGCGCCAGCAACCTGTCGGAAGAGACCCAGTACTTC. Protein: CASNLSEETQYF.

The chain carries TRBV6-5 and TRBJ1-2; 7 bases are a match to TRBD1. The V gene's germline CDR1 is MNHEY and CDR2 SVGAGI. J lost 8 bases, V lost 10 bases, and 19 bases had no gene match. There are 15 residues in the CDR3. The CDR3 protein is CATRQERGHFGGYTF. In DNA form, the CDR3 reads TGTGCCACCAGACAAGAGAGGGGGCACTTTGGAGGCTACACCTTC.

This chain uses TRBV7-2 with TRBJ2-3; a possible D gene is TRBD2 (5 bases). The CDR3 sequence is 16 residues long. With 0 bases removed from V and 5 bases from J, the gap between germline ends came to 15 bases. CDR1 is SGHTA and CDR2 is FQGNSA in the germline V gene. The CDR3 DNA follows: TGTGCCAGCAGCTTAGCCCGGGGTACTGTCAGAGATACGCAGTATTTT. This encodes CASSLARGTVRDTQYF.

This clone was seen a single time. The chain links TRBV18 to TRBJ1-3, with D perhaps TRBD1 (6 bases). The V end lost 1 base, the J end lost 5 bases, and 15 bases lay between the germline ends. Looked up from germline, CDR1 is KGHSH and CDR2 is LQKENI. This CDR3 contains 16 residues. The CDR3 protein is CASSPQGSGARNTIYF. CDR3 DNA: TGTGCCAGCTCACCACAAGGGTCAGGGGCACGAAACACCATATATTTT. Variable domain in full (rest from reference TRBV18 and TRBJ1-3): NAGVMQNPRHLVRRRGQEARLRCSPMKGHSHVYWYRQLPEEGLKFMVYLQKENIIDESGMPKERFSAEFPKEGPSILRIQQVVRGDSAAYFCASSPQGSGARNTIYFGEGSWLTVV.

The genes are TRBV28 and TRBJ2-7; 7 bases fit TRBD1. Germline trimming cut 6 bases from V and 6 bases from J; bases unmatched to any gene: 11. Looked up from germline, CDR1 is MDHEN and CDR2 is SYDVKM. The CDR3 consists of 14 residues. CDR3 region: CASRAGTAVGEQYF. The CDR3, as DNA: TGTGCCAGCAGGGCCGGGACAGCCGTAGGCGAGCAGTACTTC.

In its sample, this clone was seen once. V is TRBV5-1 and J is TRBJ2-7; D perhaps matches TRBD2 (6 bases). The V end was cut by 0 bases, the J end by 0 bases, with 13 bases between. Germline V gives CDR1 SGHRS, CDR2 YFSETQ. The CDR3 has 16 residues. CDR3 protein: CASSLENRRVSYEQYF. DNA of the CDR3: TGCGCCAGCAGCTTGGAGAACAGGAGGGTCTCCTACGAGCAGTACTTC.

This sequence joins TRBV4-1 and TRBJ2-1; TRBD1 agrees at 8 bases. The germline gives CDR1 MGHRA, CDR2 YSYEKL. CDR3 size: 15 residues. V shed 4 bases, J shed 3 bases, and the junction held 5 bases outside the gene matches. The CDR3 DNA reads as TGCGCCAGCAGCCGAGGACAGGGTATCTACAATGAGCAGTTCTTC. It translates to CASSRGQGIYNEQFF.

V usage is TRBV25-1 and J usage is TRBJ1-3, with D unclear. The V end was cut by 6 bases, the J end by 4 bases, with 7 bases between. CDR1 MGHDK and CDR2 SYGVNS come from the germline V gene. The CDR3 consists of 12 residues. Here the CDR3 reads CASSVFGNTIYF. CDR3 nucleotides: TGTGCCAGCAGCGTATTCGGAAACACCATATATTTT.

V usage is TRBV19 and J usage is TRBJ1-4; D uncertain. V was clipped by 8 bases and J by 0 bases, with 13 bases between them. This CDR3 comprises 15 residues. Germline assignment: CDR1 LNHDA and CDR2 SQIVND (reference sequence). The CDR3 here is CASESRLPTNEKLFF. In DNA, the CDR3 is TGTGCCAGTGAGTCCCGCCTTCCAACTAATGAAAAACTGTTTTTT.

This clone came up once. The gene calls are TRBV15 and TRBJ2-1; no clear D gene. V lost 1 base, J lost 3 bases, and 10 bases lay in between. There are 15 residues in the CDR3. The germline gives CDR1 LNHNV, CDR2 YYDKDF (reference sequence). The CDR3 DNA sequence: TGTGCCACCAGCAGAGTTCGAGCCCACTACAATGAGCAGTTCTTC. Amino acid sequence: CATSRVRAHYNEQFF.

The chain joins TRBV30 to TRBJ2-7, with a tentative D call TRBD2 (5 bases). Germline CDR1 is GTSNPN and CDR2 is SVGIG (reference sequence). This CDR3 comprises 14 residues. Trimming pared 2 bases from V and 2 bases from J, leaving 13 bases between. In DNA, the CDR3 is TGTGCCTGGAGTCGCGGACTTACGACCTACGAGCAGTACTTC. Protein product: CAWSRGLTTYEQYF. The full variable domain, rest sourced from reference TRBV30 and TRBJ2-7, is SQTIHQWPATLVQPVGSPLSLECTVEGTSNPNLYWYRQAAGRGLQLLFYSVGIGQISSEVPQNLSASRPQDRQFILSSKKLLLSDSGFYLCAWSRGLTTYEQYFGPGTRLTVT.

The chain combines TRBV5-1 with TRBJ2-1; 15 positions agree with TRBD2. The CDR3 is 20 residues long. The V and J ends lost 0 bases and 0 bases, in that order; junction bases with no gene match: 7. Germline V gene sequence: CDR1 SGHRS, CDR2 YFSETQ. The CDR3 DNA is TGCGCCAGCAGCTTGGGAACCGGGACTAGCGGGGGGTCCTCCTACAATGAGCAGTTCTTC. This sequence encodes CASSLGTGTSGGSSYNEQFF.

CDR3 residues: CATSSWDRDHQPQHF. The CDR3, as DNA: TGTGCCACCAGCAGCTGGGACAGGGATCATCAGCCCCAGCATTTT. The rearrangement joins TRBV15 to TRBJ1-5, with TRBD1 identical over 9 bases. This CDR3 has 15 residues. CDR1 and CDR2 (germline): LNHNV, YYDKDF (reference sequence). With V trimmed by 3 bases and J by 5 bases, 5 bases remained unmatched.

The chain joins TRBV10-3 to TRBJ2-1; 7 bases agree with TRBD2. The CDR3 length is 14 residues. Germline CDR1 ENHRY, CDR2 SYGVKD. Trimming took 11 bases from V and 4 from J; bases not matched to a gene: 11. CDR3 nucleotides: TGTGCCTCAAGCGTGGCTAGCGGATACAATGAGCAGTTCTTC. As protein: CASSVASGYNEQFF.

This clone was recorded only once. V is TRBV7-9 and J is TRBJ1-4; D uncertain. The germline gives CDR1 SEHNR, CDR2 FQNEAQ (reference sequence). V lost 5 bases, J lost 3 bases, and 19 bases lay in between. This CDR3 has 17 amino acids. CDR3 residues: CASSPSGRVTANEKLFF. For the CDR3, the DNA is TGTGCCAGCAGCCCAAGCGGAAGGGTTACGGCTAATGAAAAACTGTTTTTT.

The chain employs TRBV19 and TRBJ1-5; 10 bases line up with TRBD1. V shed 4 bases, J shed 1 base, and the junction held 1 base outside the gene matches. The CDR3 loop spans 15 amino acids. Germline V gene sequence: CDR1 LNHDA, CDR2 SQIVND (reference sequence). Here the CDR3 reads CASSTDRGSNQPQHF. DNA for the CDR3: TGTGCCAGTAGTACGGACAGGGGGAGCAATCAGCCCCAGCATTTT.

CDR3 protein: CASSPDTGARGAHNEQFF. CDR3 sequence (DNA): TGCGCCAGCAGCCCCGACACAGGGGCCCGAGGGGCTCACAATGAGCAGTTCTTC. This rearrangement joins TRBV4-1 to TRBJ2-1; TRBD1 agrees at 7 bases. Per the germline V gene, CDR1 is MGHRA and CDR2 is YSYEKL. With V trimmed by 4 bases and J by 5 bases, 17 bases remained unmatched. The length of the CDR3 is 18 residues.

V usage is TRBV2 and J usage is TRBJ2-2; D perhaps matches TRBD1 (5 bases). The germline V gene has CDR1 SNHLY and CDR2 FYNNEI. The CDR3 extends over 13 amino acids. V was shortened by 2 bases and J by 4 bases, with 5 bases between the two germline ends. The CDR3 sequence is CASSERGTGELFF. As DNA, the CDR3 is TGTGCCAGCAGTGAAAGGGGCACCGGGGAGCTGTTTTTT.

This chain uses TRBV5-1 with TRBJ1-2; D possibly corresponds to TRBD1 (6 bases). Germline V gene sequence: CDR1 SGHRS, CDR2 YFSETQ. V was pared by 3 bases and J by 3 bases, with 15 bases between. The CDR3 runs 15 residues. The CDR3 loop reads CASSSTGRVDYGYTF. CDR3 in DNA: TGCGCCAGCAGCTCAACAGGGCGGGTGGACTATGGCTACACCTTC.

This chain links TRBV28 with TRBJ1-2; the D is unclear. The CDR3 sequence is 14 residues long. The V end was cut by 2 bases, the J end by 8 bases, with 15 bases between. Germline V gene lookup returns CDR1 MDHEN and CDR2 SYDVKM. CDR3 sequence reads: CASSLLNTSGGYTF. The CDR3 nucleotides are TGTGCCAGCAGTTTACTAAACACCAGCGGAGGCTACACCTTC.

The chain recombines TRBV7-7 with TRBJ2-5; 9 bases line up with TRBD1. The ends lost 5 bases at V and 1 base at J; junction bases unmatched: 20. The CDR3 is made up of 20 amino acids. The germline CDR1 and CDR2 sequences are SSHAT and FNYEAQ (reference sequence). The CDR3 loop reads CASSLTPRDRAYNRQETQYF. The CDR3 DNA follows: TGTGCCAGCAGCCTTACACCCCGGGACAGGGCGTATAATCGCCAAGAGACCCAGTACTTC.

Here the CDR3 DNA reads TGCGCCAGCAGTGAGTCAGGAGCGGGGGACTACAATGAGCAGTTCTTC. It yields the protein CASSESGAGDYNEQFF. The chain joins TRBV10-1 to TRBJ2-1, with 8 bases aligning to TRBD2. CDR1 and CDR2 from the germline V gene are WNHNN and SYGVQD (reference sequence). Trimming took 0 bases from V and 3 from J; bases not matched to a gene: 4. The CDR3 totals 16 residues.